This record concerns one TCR beta chain sequence. The record originates from a study of OX40 agonist ivuxolimab in advanced cancers. The overall study: Cohort: about 80% men, mean age approximately 60, aged roughly 23 to 90.

The repertoire was sequenced with immunoSEQ multiplex PCR; TCRdb's copy has only in-frame clones and lacks some. The sample lists about 22,000 clones; around 84% were seen once. The V and J ends lost 4 bases and 4 bases, in that order; junction bases with no gene match: 4. Looked up from germline, CDR1 is SGDLS and CDR2 is YYNGEE. CDR3 length: 15 amino acids. The receptor was isolated from an adult with an advanced solid tumor such as melanoma, head and neck, liver or kidney cancer. The genes are TRBV9 and TRBJ2-1; 11 bases agree with TRBD2. The sequencing here drew on CD4+ or CD8+ T cells sorted from blood, taken in a trial of the OX40 agonist ivuxolimab. The CDR3 loop reads CASSLLAGDYNEQFF. In nucleotides, the CDR3 is TGTGCCAGCAGCCTACTAGCGGGAGATTACAATGAGCAGTTCTTC.